This T cell receptor (beta chain) was sequenced for a study of blood T cell repertoires in COVID-19. Clones were sequenced by immunoSEQ multiplex PCR, and TCRdb holds only the in-frame ones, with some missing. Of about 110,000 clones listed, roughly 90% are singletons. The sequence derives from a man aged 35-49 years with active or convalescent COVID-19. Sequencing was carried out using peripheral blood.

This chain's CDR3 is CASSTPGQGADTQYF. The CDR3 bases are TGTGCCAGCAGTACCCCGGGACAGGGCGCAGATACGCAGTATTTT. The genes are TRBV6-5 and TRBJ2-3; 9 nucleotides line up with TRBD1. Germline V CDR1 and CDR2: MNHEY, SVGAGI. The CDR3 is 15 residues long. Trimming at V came to 5 bases and at J to 4 bases, leaving 7 bases not matched to a gene.